The rows below give T cell receptor beta chains drawn from one sample of a study of early T cells in non-severe SARS-CoV-2 infection. TCRdb reanalysed the 5' RACE reads using MiXCR and keeps one entry per CDR3 protein. Of about 71,000 distinct CDR3 sequences in the sample, roughly 13% were seen once. Sequences were obtained from whole blood. Receptors were obtained from an adult who was a healthcare worker with PCR-confirmed SARS-CoV-2 infection or an uninfected control (not recorded which). Each CDR3 is given with its conserved first and last residue. The D gene is left open where the match is weak. The listing skips clone size in some rows; elsewhere it reads once, few, many or a size class.

>-|TRBJ2-7|13|-|TRBV7-3
TGTGCCAGCAGCCTCGGGGGAGAATACGAGCAGTACTTC
CASSLGGEYEQYF
>-|TRBJ2-2|16|few|TRBV4-2
TGTGCCAGCAGCCAAGTTACGGGGTTGAGTACCGGGGAGCTGTTTTTT
CASSQVTGLSTGELFF
>-|TRBJ1-5|15|few|TRBV6-1
TGTGCCAGCAGTGGCGACAGGAGCCCCAATCAGCCCCAGCATTTT
CASSGDRSPNQPQHF
>-|TRBJ2-1|14|many|TRBV7-6
TGTGCCAGCAGCTTAGTCAGGAACACGAATGAGCAGTTCTTC
CASSLVRNTNEQFF
>-|TRBJ1-2|16|few|TRBV3-1
TGTGCCAGCAGCCACGTCCCGGGACAAGCCAACTATGGCTACACCTTC
CASSHVPGQANYGYTF
>TRBD1|TRBJ2-7|16|few|TRBV5-1
TGCGCCAGCAGCCCGTTACCGGGACAGGGGGCTTCCGAGCAGTACTTC
CASSPLPGQGASEQYF
>-|TRBJ2-2|15|-|TRBV29-1
TGCAGCGTTATGACAGGTCTCGCGAACACCGGGGAGCTGTTTTTT
CSVMTGLANTGELFF
>-|TRBJ1-1|15|many|TRBV3-1
TGTGCCAGCAGCCAAGACTTGGGGACCGGCACTGAAGCTTTCTTT
CASSQDLGTGTEAFF
>TRBD1|TRBJ2-3|17|few|TRBV6-5
TGTGCCAGCAGTCAGGGGGCATCGGTTCCAAGCACAGATACGCAGTATTTT
CASSQGASVPSTDTQYF
>-|TRBJ1-2|13|-|TRBV11-1
TGTGCCAGCATGGGTCCACCTGTTTATGGCTACACCTTC
CASMGPPVYGYTF
>-|TRBJ2-6|16|few|TRBV5-4
TGTGCCAGCAGCCCTGACGGGTTCTCTGGGGCCAACGTCCTGACTTTC
CASSPDGFSGANVLTF
>-|TRBJ1-1|16|few|TRBV11-2
TGTGCCAGCAGCTTTCACCGGGCCTCCGGACCCACTGAAGCTTTCTTT
CASSFHRASGPTEAFF
>-|TRBJ1-2|16|many|TRBV6-2/TRBV6-3
TGTGCCAGCAGTTACGAAGTCACCCCGGAGCCTTATGGCTACACCTTC
CASSYEVTPEPYGYTF
>-|TRBJ1-4|16|few|TRBV7-6
TGTGCCAGCAGCTTGGGGACGCTCGGGACTAATGAAAAACTGTTTTTT
CASSLGTLGTNEKLFF
>-|TRBJ1-6|16|many|TRBV20-1
TGCAGTGCTAGACAGGACGGAAGCTCCTATAATTCACCCCTCCACTTT
CSARQDGSSYNSPLHF
>-|TRBJ2-5|11|-|TRBV29-1
TGCAGCGTTGGACTAGTGGAGACCCAGCACTTC
CSVGLVETQHF
>-|TRBJ2-5|12|-|TRBV29-1
TGCAGCGCTGGGGGGTACCAAGAGACCCAGTACTTC
CSAGGYQETQYF
>TRBD2|TRBJ2-1|17|-|TRBV6-1
TGTGCCAGCAGTGTCATATTCCAGCGGGGGGGTTGGGATGAGCAGTTCTTC
CASSVIFQRGGWDEQFF